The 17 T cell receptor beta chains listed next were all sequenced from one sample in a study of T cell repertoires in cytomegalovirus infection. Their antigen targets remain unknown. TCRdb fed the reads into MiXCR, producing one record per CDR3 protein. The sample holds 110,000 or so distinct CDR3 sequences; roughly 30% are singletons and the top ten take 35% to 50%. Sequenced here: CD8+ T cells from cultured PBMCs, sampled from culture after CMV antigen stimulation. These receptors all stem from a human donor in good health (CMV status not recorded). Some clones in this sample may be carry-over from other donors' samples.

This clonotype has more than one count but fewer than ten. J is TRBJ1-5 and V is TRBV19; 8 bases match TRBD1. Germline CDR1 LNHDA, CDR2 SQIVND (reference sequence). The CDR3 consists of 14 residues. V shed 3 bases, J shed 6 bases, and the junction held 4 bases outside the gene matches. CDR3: CASSITGGSQPQHF. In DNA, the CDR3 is TGTGCCAGTAGTATTACAGGGGGTAGTCAGCCCCAGCATTTT.

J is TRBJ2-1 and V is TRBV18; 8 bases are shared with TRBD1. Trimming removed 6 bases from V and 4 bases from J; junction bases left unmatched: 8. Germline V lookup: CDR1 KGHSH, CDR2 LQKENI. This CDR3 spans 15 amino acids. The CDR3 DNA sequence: TGTGCCAGCTCCTCGACAGGGGACGAATACAATGAGCAGTTCTTC. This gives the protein CASSSTGDEYNEQFF.

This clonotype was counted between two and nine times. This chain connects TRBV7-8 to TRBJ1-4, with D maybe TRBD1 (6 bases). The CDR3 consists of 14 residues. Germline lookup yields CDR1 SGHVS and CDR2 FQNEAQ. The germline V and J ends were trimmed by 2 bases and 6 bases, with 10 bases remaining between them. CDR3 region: CASSLRGADEKLFF. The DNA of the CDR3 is TGTGCCAGCAGCTTAAGGGGGGCAGATGAAAAACTGTTTTTT.

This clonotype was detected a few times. The CDR3 region is CASSYRAGWRYEQYF. The CDR3 DNA follows: TGTGCCAGCAGTTATAGAGCGGGGTGGCGGTACGAGCAGTACTTC. The V gene is TRBV6-2 or TRBV6-3, the J gene TRBJ2-7; 7 nucleotides align to TRBD2. J was trimmed by 4 bases and V by 3 bases; bases with no gene match: 9. The CDR3 loop spans 15 amino acids. Germline loops: CDR1 MNHEY, CDR2 SVGEGT.

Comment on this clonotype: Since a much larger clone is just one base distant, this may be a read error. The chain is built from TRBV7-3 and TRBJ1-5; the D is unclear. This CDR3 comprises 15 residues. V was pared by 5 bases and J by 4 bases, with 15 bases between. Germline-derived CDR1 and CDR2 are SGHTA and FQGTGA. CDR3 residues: CASSQLYPGNQPQHF. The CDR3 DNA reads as TGTGCCAGCAGCCAACTTTACCCGGGGAATCAGCCCCAGCATTTT.

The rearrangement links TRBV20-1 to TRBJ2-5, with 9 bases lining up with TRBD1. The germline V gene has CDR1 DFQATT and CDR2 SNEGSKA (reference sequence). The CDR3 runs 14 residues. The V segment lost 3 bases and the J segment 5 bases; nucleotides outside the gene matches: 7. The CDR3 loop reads CSASWTGDVETQYF. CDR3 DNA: TGCAGTGCTAGTTGGACAGGGGACGTGGAGACCCAGTACTTC.

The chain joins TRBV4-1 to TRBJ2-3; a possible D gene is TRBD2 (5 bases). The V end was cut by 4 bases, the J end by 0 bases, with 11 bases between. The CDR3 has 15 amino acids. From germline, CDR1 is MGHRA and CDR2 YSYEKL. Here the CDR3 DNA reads TGCGCCAGCAGCCGTATGGGCGGGAGCACAGATACGCAGTATTTT. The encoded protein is CASSRMGGSTDTQYF.

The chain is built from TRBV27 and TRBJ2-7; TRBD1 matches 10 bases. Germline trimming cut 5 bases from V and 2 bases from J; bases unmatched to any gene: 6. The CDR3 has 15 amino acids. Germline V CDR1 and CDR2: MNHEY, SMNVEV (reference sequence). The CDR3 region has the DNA TGTGCCAGCAGTACTAGTGGGACAGGGGCCTACGAGCAGTACTTC. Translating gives CASSTSGTGAYEQYF.

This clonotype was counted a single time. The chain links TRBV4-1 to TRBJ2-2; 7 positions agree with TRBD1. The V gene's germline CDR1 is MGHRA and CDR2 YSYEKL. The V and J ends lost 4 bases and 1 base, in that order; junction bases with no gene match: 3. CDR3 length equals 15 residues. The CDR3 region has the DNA TGCGCCAGCAGCCGAAGACAGGGGAACACCGGGGAGCTGTTTTTT. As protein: CASSRRQGNTGELFF.

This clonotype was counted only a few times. CDR3 sequence (DNA): TGTGCCAGCAGCTTAGGCGGACAAATTACCGGGGAGCTGTTTTTT. Amino acids: CASSLGGQITGELFF. The genes are TRBV7-8 and TRBJ2-2, with a possible D match to TRBD1 (5 bases). The CDR3 runs to 15 residues. Germline CDR1 SGHVS, CDR2 FQNEAQ. V dropped 1 base and J dropped 5 bases, with 11 bases sitting between them.

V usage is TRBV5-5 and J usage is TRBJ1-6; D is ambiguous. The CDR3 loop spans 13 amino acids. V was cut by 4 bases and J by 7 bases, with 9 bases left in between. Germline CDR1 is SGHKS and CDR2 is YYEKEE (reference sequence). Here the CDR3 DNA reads TGTGCCAGCAGCCTAGGACGGAATTCACCCCTCCACTTT. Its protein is CASSLGRNSPLHF.

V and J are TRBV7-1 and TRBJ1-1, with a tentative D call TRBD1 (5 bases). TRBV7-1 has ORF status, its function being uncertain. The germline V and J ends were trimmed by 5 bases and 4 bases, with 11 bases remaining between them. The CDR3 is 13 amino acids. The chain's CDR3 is CASSPVGGTEAFF. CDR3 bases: TGTGCCAGCAGCCCCGTCGGGGGCACTGAAGCTTTCTTT.

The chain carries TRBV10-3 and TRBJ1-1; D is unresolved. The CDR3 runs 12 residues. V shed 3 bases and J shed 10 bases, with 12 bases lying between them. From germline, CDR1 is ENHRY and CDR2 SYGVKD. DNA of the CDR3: TGTGCCATCAGTGACTCCGGCGTCCGAGCTTTCTTT. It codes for CAISDSGVRAFF.

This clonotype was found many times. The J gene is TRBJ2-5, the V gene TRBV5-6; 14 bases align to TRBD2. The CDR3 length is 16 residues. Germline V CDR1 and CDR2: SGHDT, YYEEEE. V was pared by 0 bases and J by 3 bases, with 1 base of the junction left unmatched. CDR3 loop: CASSLVGLAGEETQYF. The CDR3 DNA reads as TGTGCCAGCAGCTTGGTGGGACTAGCGGGGGAAGAGACCCAGTACTTC.

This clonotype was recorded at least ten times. CDR3 loop: CASSLAGAGLYNEQFF. In DNA form, the CDR3 reads TGTGCCAGCAGCTTAGCGGGGGCTGGCCTTTACAATGAGCAGTTCTTC. This chain links TRBV7-2 with TRBJ2-1, with D perhaps TRBD1 (6 bases). In germline, CDR1 is SGHTA, CDR2 FQGNSA. CDR3 length equals 16 residues. The V and J ends lost 0 bases and 4 bases respectively, with 13 bases between them.

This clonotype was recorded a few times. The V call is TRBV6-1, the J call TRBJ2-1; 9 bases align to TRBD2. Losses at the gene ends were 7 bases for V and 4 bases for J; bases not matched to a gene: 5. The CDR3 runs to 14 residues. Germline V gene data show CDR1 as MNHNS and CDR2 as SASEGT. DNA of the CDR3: TGTGCCAGCATCCGGACTAGCGTATACAATGAGCAGTTCTTC. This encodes CASIRTSVYNEQFF.

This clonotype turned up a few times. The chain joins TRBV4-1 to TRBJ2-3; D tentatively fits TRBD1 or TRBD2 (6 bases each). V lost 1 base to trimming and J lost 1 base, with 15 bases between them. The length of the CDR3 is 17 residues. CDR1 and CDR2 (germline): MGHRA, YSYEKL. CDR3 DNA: TGCGCCAGCAGCCAAGTTGGCGGGGACATGGGCACAGATACGCAGTATTTT. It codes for CASSQVGGDMGTDTQYF.